One T cell receptor (beta chain) is described in this entry. Antigen specificity is unknown. These data originate in a study of blood T cells in healthy people across ages. For the second PCR, which ran for roughly 6 to 12 cycles, a sample-barcoded 5' primer and a J-beta primer mix were used. MiXCR, run by TCRdb on the 5' RACE reads, gives a single entry per CDR3 protein. The table lists 850,000 to 1,000,000 distinct CDR3 sequences, 48% of them singletons. Study findings and constraints: Calculation of diversity from one million T cells yielded estimates considered to be underestimates.

Sequencing input: blood. This clonotype was sampled from a man aged 30 to 39 in good health.

CDR3 in DNA: TGTGCCAGCAGCTTCCTAGGGGATGGCTACACCTTC. It encodes CASSFLGDGYTF. J is TRBJ1-2 and V is TRBV7-2; possible D gene TRBD1, 5 bases. The CDR3 is 12 amino acids. With 3 bases removed from V and 6 bases from J, the gap between germline ends came to 8 bases. Per the germline V gene, CDR1 is SGHTA and CDR2 is FQGNSA. Full variable domain (remainder filled in from reference TRBV7-2 and TRBJ1-2): GAGVSQSPSNKVTEKGKDVELRCDPISGHTALYWYRQSLGQGLEFLIYFQGNSAPDKSGLPSDRFSAERTGGSVSTLTIQRTQQEDSAVYLCASSFLGDGYTFGSGTRLTVV.